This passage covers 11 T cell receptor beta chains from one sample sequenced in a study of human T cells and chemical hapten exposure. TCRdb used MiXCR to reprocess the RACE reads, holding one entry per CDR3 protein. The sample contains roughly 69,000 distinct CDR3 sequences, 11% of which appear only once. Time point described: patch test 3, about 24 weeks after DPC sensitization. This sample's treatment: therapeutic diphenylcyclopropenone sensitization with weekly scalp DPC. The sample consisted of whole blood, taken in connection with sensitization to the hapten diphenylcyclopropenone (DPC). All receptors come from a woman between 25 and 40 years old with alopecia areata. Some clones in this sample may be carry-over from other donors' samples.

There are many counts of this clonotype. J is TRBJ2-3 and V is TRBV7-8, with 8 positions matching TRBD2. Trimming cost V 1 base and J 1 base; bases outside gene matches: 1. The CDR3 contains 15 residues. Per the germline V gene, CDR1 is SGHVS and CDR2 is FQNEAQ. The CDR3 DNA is TGTGCCAGCAGCTTAGGACTAGCGCGCACAGATACGCAGTATTTT. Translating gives CASSLGLARTDTQYF.

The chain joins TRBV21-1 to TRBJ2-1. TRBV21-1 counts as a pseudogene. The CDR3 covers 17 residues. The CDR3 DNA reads TGTGCCAGCAGCAAATTTCGGCTTAACTACCGAAAAGCCGAGAGGTTCTTC. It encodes CASSKFRLNYRKAERFF.

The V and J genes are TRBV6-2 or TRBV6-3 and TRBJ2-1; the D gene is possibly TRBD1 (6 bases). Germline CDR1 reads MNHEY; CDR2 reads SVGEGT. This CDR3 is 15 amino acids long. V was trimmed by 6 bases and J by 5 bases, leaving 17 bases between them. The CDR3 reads CASRGALGADNEQFF. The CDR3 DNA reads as TGTGCCAGCAGGGGGGCCCTGGGGGCCGACAATGAGCAGTTCTTC.

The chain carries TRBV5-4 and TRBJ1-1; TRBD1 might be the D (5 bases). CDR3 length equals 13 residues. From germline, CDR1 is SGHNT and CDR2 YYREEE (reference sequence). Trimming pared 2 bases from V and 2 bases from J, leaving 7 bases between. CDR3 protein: CASSFDSNTEAFF. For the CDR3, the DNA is TGTGCCAGCAGCTTCGACAGTAACACTGAAGCTTTCTTT.

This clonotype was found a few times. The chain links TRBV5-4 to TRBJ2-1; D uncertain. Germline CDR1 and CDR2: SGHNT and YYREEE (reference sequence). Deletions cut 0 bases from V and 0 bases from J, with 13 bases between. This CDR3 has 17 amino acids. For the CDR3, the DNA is TGTGCCAGCAGCTTGGAGGTAGGGCAGAGCTCCTACAATGAGCAGTTCTTC. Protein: CASSLEVGQSSYNEQFF.

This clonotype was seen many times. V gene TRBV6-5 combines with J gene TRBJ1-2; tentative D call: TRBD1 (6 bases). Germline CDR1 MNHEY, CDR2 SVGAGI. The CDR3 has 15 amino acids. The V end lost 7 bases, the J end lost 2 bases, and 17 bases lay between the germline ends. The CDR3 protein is CASMRGTHANYGYTF. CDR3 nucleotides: TGTGCCAGCATGAGGGGGACACACGCCAACTATGGCTACACCTTC.

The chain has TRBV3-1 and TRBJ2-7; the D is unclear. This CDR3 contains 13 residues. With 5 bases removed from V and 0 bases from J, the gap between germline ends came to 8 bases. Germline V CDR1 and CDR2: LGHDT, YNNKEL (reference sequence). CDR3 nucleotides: TGTGCCAGCAGCGTCCTAGGCTCCTACGAGCAGTACTTC. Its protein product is CASSVLGSYEQYF.

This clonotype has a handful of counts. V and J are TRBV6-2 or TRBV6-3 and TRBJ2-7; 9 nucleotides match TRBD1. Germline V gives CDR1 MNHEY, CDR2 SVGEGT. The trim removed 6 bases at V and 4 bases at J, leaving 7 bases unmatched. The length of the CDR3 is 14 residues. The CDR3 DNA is TGTGCCAGCAGAAGGACAGGGGATAGGTACGAGCAGTACTTC. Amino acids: CASRRTGDRYEQYF.

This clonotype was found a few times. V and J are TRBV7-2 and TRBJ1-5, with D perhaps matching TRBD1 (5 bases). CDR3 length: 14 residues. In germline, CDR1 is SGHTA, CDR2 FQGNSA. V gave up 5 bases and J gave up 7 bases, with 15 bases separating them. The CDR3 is CASSTRGMEQPQHF. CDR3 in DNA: TGTGCCAGCAGCACGAGGGGAATGGAGCAGCCCCAGCATTTT.

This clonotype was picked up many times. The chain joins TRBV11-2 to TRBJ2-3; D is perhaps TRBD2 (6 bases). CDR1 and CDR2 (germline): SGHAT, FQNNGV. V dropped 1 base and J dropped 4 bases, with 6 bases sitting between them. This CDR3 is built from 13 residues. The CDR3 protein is CASSLAGADTQYF. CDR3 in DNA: TGTGCCAGCAGCTTAGCGGGAGCAGATACGCAGTATTTT.

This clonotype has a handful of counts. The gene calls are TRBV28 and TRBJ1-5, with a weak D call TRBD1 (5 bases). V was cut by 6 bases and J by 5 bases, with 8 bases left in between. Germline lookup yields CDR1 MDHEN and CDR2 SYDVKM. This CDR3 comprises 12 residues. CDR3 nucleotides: TGTGCCAGCAGGCAGGGAGATCAGCCCCAGCATTTT. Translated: CASRQGDQPQHF.